Below are 13 T cell receptor beta chains sequenced from a single sample in a study of blood T cell repertoires in COVID-19. Repertoires were generated with immunoSEQ multiplex PCR, while TCRdb's copy carries only in-frame clones and drops some. The profile shows under 100,000 clones, 83% of them singletons. Input material: peripheral blood. All receptors derive from a woman aged 60-75 years with acute or convalescent COVID-19.

The chain carries TRBV6-5 and TRBJ2-1; TRBD2 aligns across 11 bases. Looked up from germline, CDR1 is MNHEY and CDR2 is SVGAGI. The CDR3 totals 15 residues. The V segment lost 6 bases and the J segment 6 bases; nucleotides outside the gene matches: 7. For the CDR3, the DNA is TGTGCCAGCAGCCGGGGACTAGCGGATTTCAATGAGCAGTTCTTC. Protein: CASSRGLADFNEQFF.

This chain links TRBV3-1 (or the pseudogene TRBV3-2) with TRBJ2-1; no clear D. This CDR3 spans 15 amino acids. V lost 1 base to trimming and J lost 4 bases, with 11 bases between them. CDR1 LGHDT and CDR2 YNNKEL come from the germline V gene (reference sequence). CDR3 sequence: CASSQVNGGYNEQFF. DNA of the CDR3: TGTGCCAGCAGCCAAGTTAACGGCGGTTACAATGAGCAGTTCTTC.

The chain combines TRBV11-3 with TRBJ1-1, with unresolved D. Trimming removed 0 bases from V and 3 bases from J, with 5 bases in between. The CDR3 has 13 amino acids. CDR1 is SGHNT and CDR2 is YENEEA in the germline V gene. CDR3 in DNA: TGTGCCAGCAGCTTAGATCGGGACACTGAAGCTTTCTTT. It translates to CASSLDRDTEAFF.

This sequence joins TRBV5-5 and TRBJ1-6; TRBD1 might be the D (5 bases). Germline V lookup: CDR1 SGHKS, CDR2 YYEKEE (reference sequence). This CDR3 is built from 15 residues. Trimming stripped 4 bases from V and 3 bases from J, with 11 bases between. The DNA for the CDR3 is TGTGCCAGCAGCGGATCAGGGATCTATAATTCACCCCTCCACTTT. Its translation is CASSGSGIYNSPLHF.

This sequence joins TRBV7-9 and TRBJ1-1, with a tentative D call TRBD1 (6 bases). V was pared by 5 bases and J by 4 bases, with 17 bases between. Germline V lookup: CDR1 SEHNR, CDR2 FQNEAQ (reference sequence). The CDR3 is made up of 15 amino acids. CDR3 residues: CASSPNGGAGTEAFF. CDR3 in DNA: TGTGCCAGCAGCCCCAATGGGGGGGCGGGCACTGAAGCTTTCTTT.

The chain is built from TRBV19 and TRBJ2-2; D is undetermined. CDR3 length: 14 residues. Germline values: CDR1 LNHDA, CDR2 SQIVND (reference sequence). Trimming took 10 bases from V and 1 from J, leaving 13 bases between them. The CDR3 here is CATCQAQNTGELFF. The CDR3 DNA is TGTGCCACCTGTCAAGCTCAGAACACCGGGGAGCTGTTTTTT. Supplemented by reference TRBV19 and TRBJ2-2, the full variable domain reads DGGITQSPKYLFRKEGQNVTLSCEQNLNHDAMYWYRQDPGQGLRLIYYSQIVNDFQKGDIAEGYSVSREKKESFPLTVTSAQKNPTAFYLCATCQAQNTGELFFGEGSRLTVL.

CDR3 sequence: CAIRDRANEKLFF. As DNA, the CDR3 is TGTGCCATTAGGGACAGGGCCAATGAAAAACTGTTTTTT. The gene calls are TRBV6-5 and TRBJ1-4; 9 positions match TRBD1. The length of the CDR3 is 13 residues. From germline, CDR1 is MNHEY and CDR2 SVGAGI. V trimming: 10 bases; J trimming: 5 bases; junction bases outside the gene matches: 5.

This clone was detected only a few times. V usage is TRBV5-4 and J usage is TRBJ1-1, with TRBD1 matching 8 bases. CDR1 is SGHNT and CDR2 is YYREEE in the germline V gene (reference sequence). This CDR3 contains 13 residues. The ends lost 4 bases at V and 7 bases at J; junction bases unmatched: 6. CDR3: CASSRWTGFEAFF. The CDR3 nucleotides read TGTGCCAGCAGCCGATGGACAGGGTTTGAAGCTTTCTTT.

This clone was recorded a few times. The V and J genes are TRBV11-2 and TRBJ1-1; 8 bases match TRBD1. The CDR3 runs 15 residues. V lost 5 bases to trimming and J lost 1 base; unmatched junction nucleotides: 6. Germline CDR1 SGHAT, CDR2 FQNNGV. CDR3 bases: TGTGCCAGCAGCAAAGGGACAGGATGGAACACTGAAGCTTTCTTT. Translating gives CASSKGTGWNTEAFF.

The sample holds one count of this clone. The genes are TRBV19 and TRBJ1-1; TRBD1 aligns across 7 bases. CDR3 size: 17 residues. Trimming cost V 1 base and J 0 bases; bases outside gene matches: 8. In germline, CDR1 is LNHDA, CDR2 SQIVND (reference sequence). The CDR3 loop reads CASSIGLGQTMNTEAFF. CDR3 DNA: TGTGCCAGTAGTATAGGGCTGGGACAGACGATGAACACTGAAGCTTTCTTT.

This clone was recorded a few times. This sequence joins TRBV10-3 and TRBJ1-6; D uncertain. Germline V gene lookup returns CDR1 ENHRY and CDR2 SYGVKD. This CDR3 has 14 amino acids. V dropped 3 bases and J dropped 5 bases, with 8 bases sitting between them. CDR3 amino acids: CAISDGRDNSPLHF. The CDR3 DNA reads TGTGCCATCAGTGATGGGAGGGATAATTCACCCCTCCACTTT.

The chain has TRBV10-3 and TRBJ2-3; 8 bases align to TRBD2. CDR3 size: 15 residues. Per the germline V gene, CDR1 is ENHRY and CDR2 is SYGVKD. V trimming: 8 bases; J trimming: 0 bases; junction bases outside the gene matches: 7. CDR3 in amino acids: CAIGTGGASTDTQYF. The DNA of the CDR3 is TGTGCCATCGGGACGGGAGGGGCTAGCACAGATACGCAGTATTTT.

V and J are TRBV11-3 and TRBJ2-1; a possible D gene is TRBD2 (6 bases). The CDR3 extends over 14 amino acids. Germline CDR1 reads SGHNT; CDR2 reads YENEEA. V was trimmed by 4 bases and J by 10 bases, leaving 17 bases between them. The CDR3 protein is CASSSSATSSEQFF. CDR3 bases: TGTGCCAGCAGCTCCTCCGCTACTAGCTCAGAGCAGTTCTTC.